This T cell receptor beta chain originates from a study of blood T cell repertoires in COVID-19. This clone was observed once. Profiled with immunoSEQ multiplex PCR; TCRdb holds only in-frame clones, not every one. Among about 180,000 clones listed, 80% to 90% were seen once. The germline CDR1 and CDR2 sequences are MNHNS and SASEGT. Trimming cost V 2 bases and J 3 bases, with 19 bases left between them. The CDR3 is 17 residues long. Sequenced: PBMCs or T cells enriched from blood (not recorded which). This TCR was recovered from a man between 45 and 60 years old who had recovered from COVID-19. The chain carries TRBV6-1 and TRBJ2-5; TRBD1 might be the D (6 bases). CDR3 bases: TGTGCCAGCAGTGAATTCTTCATTGGACAGACAAAAGAGACCCAGTACTTC. It codes for CASSEFFIGQTKETQYF.